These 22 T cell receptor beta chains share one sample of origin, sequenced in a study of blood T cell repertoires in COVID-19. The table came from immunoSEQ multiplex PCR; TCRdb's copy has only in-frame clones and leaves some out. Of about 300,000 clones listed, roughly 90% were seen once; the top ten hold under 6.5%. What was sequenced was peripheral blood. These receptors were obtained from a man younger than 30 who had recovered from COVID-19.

CDR3 coding DNA: TGTGCCAGCAGCTCAGAGACAGGGGAGCCCCAGCATTTT. Amino acids: CASSSETGEPQHF. The chain is built from TRBV16 and TRBJ1-5; 8 bases line up with TRBD1. Trimming at V came to 5 bases and at J to 8 bases, leaving 5 bases not matched to a gene. The V gene's germline CDR1 is KGHSY and CDR2 FQNENV. The CDR3 consists of 13 residues.

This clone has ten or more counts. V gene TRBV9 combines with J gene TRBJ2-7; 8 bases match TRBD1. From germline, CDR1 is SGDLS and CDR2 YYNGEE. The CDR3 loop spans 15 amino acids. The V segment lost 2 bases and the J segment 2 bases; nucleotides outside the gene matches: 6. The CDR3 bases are TGTGCCAGCAGCGTGACAGGGGTAGGAACCTACGAGCAGTACTTC. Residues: CASSVTGVGTYEQYF.

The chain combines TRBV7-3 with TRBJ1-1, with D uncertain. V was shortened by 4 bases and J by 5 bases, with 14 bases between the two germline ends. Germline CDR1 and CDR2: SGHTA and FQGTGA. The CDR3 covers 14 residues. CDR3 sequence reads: CASSSRYGSTEAFF. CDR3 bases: TGTGCCAGCAGCTCAAGGTACGGGAGTACTGAAGCTTTCTTT.

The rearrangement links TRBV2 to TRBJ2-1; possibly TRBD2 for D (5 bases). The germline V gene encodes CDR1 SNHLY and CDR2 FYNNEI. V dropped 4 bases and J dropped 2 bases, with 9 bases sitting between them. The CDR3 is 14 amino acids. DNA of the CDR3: TGTGCCAGCAGTGGAGACGGGACCTACAATGAGCAGTTCTTC. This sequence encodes CASSGDGTYNEQFF. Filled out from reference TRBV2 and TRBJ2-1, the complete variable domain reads EPEVTQTPSHQVTQMGQEVILRCVPISNHLYFYWYRQILGQKVEFLVSFYNNEISEKSEIFDDQFSVERPDGSNFTLKIRSTKLEDSAMYFCASSGDGTYNEQFFGPGTRLTVL.

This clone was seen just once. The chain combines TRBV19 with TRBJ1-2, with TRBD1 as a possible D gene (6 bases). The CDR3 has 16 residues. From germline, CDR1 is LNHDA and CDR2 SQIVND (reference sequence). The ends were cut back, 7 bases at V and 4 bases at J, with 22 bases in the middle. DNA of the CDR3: TGTGCCAGTAAAAGGCGGGGGGCAGACGAAACCTATGGCTACACCTTC. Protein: CASKRRGADETYGYTF.

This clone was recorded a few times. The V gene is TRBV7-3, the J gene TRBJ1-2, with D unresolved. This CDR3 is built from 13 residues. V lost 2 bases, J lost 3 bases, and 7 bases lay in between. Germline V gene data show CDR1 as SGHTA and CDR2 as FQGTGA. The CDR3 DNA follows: TGTGCCAGCAGCTTATACAGAGACTATGGCTACACCTTC. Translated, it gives CASSLYRDYGYTF.

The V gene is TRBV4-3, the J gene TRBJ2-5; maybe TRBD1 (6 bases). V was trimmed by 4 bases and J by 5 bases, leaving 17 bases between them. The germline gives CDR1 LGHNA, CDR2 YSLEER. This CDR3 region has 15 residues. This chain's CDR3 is CASSPNTGSRETQYF. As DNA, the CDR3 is TGCGCCAGCAGCCCCAACACAGGGTCACGGGAGACCCAGTACTTC.

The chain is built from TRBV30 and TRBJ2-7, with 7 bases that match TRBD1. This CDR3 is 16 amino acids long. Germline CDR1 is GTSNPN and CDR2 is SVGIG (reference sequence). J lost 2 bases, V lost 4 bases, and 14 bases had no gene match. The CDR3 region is CAWNPLRGTETYEQYF. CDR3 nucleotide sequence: TGTGCCTGGAACCCCCTTAGGGGGACAGAGACCTACGAGCAGTACTTC.

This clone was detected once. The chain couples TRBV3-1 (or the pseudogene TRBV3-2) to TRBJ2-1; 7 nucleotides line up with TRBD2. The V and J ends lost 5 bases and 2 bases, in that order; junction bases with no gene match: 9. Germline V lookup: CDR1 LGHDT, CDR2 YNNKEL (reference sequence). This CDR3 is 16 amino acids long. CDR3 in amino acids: CASSFPGTTPYNEQFF. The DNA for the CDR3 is TGTGCCAGCAGCTTTCCCGGGACTACCCCCTACAATGAGCAGTTCTTC.

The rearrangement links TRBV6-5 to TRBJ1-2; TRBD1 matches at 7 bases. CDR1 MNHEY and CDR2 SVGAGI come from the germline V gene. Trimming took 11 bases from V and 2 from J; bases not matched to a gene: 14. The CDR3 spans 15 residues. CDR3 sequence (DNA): TGTGCCGTAGGGACAGCCAGGGCATCCAACTATGGCTACACCTTC. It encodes CAVGTARASNYGYTF.

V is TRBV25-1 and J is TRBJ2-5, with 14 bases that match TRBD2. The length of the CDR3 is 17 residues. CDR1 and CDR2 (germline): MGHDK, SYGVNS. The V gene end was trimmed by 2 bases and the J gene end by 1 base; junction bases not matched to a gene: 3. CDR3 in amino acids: CASSEGGTSGGQETQYF. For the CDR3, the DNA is TGTGCCAGCAGTGAAGGTGGGACTAGCGGGGGCCAAGAGACCCAGTACTTC.

The CDR3 protein is CASSLAGPGELFF. CDR3 DNA sequence: TGTGCCAGCAGCTTAGCCGGTCCCGGGGAGCTGTTTTTT. This chain connects TRBV11-2 to TRBJ2-2; D not certain. The V gene's germline CDR1 is SGHAT and CDR2 FQNNGV. The CDR3 is 13 residues long. Trimming left V 1 base short and J 6 bases short, with 6 bases between.

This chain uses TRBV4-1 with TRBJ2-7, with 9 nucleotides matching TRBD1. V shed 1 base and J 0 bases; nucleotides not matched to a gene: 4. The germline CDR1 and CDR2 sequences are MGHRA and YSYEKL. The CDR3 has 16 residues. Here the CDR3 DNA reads TGCGCCAGCAGCCAAGTACCGGGACAGGGCTCCTACGAGCAGTACTTC. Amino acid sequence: CASSQVPGQGSYEQYF.

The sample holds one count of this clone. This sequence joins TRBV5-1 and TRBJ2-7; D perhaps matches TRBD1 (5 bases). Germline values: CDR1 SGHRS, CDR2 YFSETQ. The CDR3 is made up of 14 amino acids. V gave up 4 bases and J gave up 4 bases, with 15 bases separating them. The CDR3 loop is CASSLDSNWYEQYF. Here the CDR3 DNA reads TGCGCCAGCAGCCTCGACAGTAATTGGTACGAGCAGTACTTC.

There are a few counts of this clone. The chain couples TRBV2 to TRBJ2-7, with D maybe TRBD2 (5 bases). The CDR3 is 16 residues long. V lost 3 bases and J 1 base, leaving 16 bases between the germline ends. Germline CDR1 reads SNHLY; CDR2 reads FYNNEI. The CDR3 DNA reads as TGTGCCAGCAGTGAGAGGGCTGCGGTGAGATCCTACGAGCAGTACTTC. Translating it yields CASSERAAVRSYEQYF.

The CDR3 nucleotides are TGCAGTGCTAGTGACGGGGGGCGCGGTGGCTACACCTTC. It specifies CSASDGGRGGYTF. V is TRBV20-1 and J is TRBJ1-2; possible D gene TRBD1, 6 bases. Germline V gene data show CDR1 as DFQATT and CDR2 as SNEGSKA (reference sequence). Between the trimmed V and J ends, which lost 3 bases and 7 bases, there was a span of 15 bases. The CDR3 sequence is 13 residues long.

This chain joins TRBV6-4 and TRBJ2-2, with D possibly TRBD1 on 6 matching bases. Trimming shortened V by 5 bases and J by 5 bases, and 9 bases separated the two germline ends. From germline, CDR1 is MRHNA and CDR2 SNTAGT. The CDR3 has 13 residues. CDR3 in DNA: TGTGCCAGCAGTCAAACAGGGACCGGGGAGCTGTTTTTT. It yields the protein CASSQTGTGELFF.

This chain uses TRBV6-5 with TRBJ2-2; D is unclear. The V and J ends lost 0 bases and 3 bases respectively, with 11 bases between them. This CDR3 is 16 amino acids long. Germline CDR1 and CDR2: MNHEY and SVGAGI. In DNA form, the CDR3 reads TGTGCCAGCAGTTACTCGAACCCAGAATACACCGGGGAGCTGTTTTTT. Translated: CASSYSNPEYTGELFF.

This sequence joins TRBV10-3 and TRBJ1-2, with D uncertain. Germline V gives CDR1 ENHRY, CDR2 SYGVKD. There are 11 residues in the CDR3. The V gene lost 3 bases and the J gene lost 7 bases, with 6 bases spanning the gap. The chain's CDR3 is CAISDPSGYTF. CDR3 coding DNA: TGTGCCATCAGTGACCCGAGTGGCTACACCTTC.

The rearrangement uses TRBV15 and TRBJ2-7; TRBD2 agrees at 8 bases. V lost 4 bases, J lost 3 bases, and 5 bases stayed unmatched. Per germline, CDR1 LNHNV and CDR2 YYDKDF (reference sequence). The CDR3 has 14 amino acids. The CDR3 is CATSITGLDYEQYF. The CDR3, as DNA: TGTGCCACCAGCATTACGGGACTAGACTACGAGCAGTACTTC.

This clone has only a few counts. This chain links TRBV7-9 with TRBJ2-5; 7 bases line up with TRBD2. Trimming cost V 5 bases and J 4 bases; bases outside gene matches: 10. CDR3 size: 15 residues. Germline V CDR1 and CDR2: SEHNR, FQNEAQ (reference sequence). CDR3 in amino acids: CASSDPQRGRETQYF. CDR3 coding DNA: TGTGCCAGCAGCGACCCCCAGCGGGGTAGAGAGACCCAGTACTTC.

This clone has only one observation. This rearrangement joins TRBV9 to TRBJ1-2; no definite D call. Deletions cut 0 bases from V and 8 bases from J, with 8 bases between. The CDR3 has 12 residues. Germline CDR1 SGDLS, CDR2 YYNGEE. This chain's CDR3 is CASSVGGRGYTF. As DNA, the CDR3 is TGTGCCAGCAGCGTAGGTGGGAGAGGCTACACCTTC.